This T cell receptor (beta chain) was recovered during a study of regulatory T cells in long-lasting Graves disease. The sample holds many counts of this clonotype. Both iRepertoire HTBI primers and Arm-PCR of CDR3 regions were used to build the TCR beta libraries. MiXCR, applied by TCRdb to the multiplex PCR reads, yields one record per CDR3 protein. The profile shows about 370,000 distinct CDR3 sequences, around 16% of them singletons. Described time point: newly diagnosed GD, antithyroid drugs for less than 3 months. PBMC-derived RNA was used for the TCR library. V lost 0 bases and J lost 8, with 8 bases in between. The CDR3 runs to 12 residues. Germline loops: CDR1 SGHRS, CDR2 YFSETQ.

The chain has TRBV5-1 and TRBJ1-2, with D unresolved. This receptor was obtained from a female donor with Graves disease. This specimen consisted of peripheral blood mononuclear cells (PBMCs), obtained at new diagnosis, from a patient treated with antithyroid drugs. The CDR3 region is CASSLAEGGYTF. For the CDR3, the DNA is TGCGCCAGCAGCTTGGCGGAAGGGGGCTACACCTTC.